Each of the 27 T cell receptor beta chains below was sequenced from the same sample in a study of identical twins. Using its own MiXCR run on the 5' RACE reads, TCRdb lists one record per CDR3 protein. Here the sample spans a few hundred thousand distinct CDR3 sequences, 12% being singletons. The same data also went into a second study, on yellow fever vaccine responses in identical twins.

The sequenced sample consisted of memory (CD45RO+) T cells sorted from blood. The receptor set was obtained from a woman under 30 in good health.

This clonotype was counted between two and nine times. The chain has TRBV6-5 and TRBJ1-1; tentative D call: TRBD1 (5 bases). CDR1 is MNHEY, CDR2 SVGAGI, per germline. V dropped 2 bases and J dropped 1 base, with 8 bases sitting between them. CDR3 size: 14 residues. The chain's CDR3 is CASSYGTGNTEAFF. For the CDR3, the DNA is TGTGCCAGCAGTTACGGGACGGGGAACACTGAAGCTTTCTTT.

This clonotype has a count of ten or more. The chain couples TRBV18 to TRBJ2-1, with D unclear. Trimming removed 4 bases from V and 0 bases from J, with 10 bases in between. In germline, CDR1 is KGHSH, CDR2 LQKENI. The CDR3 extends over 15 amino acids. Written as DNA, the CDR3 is TGTGCCAGCTCACGCCAACCAAGCTCCTACAATGAGCAGTTCTTC. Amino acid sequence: CASSRQPSSYNEQFF. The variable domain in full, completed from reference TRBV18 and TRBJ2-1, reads NAGVMQNPRHLVRRRGQEARLRCSPMKGHSHVYWYRQLPEEGLKFMVYLQKENIIDESGMPKERFSAEFPKEGPSILRIQQVVRGDSAAYFCASSRQPSSYNEQFFGPGTRLTVL.

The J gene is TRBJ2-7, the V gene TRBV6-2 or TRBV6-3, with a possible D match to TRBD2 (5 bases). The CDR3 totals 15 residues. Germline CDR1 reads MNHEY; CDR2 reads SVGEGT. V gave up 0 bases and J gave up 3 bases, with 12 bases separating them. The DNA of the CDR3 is TGTGCCAGCAGTTACTCGCATAGGACTCTCTACGAGCAGTACTTC. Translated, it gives CASSYSHRTLYEQYF.

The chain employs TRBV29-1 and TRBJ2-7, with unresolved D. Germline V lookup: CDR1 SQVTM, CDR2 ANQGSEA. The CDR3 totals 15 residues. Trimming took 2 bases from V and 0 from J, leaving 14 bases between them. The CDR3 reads CSVEITLSSSYEQYF. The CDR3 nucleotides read TGCAGCGTTGAAATTACCCTCAGCAGCTCCTACGAGCAGTACTTC.

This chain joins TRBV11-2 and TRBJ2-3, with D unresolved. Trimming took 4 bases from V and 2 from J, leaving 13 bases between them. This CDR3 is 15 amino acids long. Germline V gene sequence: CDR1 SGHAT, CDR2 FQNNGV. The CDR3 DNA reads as TGTGCCAGCAGCTACGGCCGAGCGACCACAGATACGCAGTATTTT. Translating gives CASSYGRATTDTQYF.

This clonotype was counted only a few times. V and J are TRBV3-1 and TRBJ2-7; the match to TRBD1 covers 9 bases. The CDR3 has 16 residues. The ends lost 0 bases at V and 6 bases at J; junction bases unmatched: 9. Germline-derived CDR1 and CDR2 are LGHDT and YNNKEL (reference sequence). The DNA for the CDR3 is TGTGCCAGCAGCCAAGACGGGACAGGGTTCCGTCCCGAGCAGTACTTC. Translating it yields CASSQDGTGFRPEQYF.

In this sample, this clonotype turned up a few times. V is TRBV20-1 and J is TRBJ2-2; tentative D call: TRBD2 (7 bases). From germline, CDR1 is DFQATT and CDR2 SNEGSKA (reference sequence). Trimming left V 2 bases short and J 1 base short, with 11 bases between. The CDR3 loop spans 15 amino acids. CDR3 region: CSARRGGQNTGELFF. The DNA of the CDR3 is TGCAGTGCTAGAAGGGGGGGACAGAACACCGGGGAGCTGTTTTTT.

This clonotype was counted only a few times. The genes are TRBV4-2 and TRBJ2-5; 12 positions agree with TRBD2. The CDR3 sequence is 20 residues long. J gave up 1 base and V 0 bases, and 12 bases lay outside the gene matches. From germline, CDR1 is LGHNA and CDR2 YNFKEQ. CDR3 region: CASSQDPLRASGRAQETQYF. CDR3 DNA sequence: TGTGCCAGCAGCCAAGATCCTCTGCGGGCTAGCGGGAGGGCCCAAGAGACCCAGTACTTC.

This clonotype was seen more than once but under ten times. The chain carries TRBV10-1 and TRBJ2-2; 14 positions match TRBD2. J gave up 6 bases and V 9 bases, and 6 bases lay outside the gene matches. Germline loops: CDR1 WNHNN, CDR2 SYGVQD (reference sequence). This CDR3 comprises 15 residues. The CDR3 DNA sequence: TGCGCCAGTAAACGACTAGCGGGAGGGCCCGGGGAGCTGTTTTTT. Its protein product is CASKRLAGGPGELFF.

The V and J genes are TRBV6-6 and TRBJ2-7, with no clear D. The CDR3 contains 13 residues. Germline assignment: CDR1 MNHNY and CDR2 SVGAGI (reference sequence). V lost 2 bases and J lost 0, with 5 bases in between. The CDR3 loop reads CASSYEVSYEQYF. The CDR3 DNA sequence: TGTGCCAGCAGTTACGAAGTCTCCTACGAGCAGTACTTC.

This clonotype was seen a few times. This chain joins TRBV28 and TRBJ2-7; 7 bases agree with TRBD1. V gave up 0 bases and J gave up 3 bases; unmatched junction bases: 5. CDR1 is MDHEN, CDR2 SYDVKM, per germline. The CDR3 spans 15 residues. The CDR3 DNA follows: TGTGCCAGCAGTTTATGGGGGACAGAGCTCTACGAGCAGTACTTC. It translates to CASSLWGTELYEQYF. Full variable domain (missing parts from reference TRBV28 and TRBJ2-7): DVKVTQSSRYLVKRTGEKVFLECVQDMDHENMFWYRQDPGLGLRLIYFSYDVKMKEKGDIPEGYSVSREKKERFSLILESASTNQTSMYLCASSLWGTELYEQYFGPGTRLTVT.

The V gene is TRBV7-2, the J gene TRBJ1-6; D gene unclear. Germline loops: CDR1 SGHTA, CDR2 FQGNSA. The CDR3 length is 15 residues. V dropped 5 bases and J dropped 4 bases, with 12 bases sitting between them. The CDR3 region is CASSTAASYNSPLHF. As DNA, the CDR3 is TGTGCCAGCAGCACGGCCGCTTCGTATAATTCACCCCTCCACTTT.

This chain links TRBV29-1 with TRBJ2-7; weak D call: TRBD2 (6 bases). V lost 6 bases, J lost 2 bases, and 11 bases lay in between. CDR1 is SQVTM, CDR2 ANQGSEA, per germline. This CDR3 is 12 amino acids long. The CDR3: CSVGTLPYEQYF. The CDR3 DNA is TGCAGCGTCGGGACTCTCCCCTACGAGCAGTACTTC.

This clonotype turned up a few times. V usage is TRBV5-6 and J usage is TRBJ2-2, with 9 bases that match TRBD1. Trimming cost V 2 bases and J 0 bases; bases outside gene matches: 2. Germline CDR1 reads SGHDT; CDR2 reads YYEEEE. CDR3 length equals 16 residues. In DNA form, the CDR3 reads TGTGCCAGCAGCTTTAGACAGGGGGCGAACACCGGGGAGCTGTTTTTT. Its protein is CASSFRQGANTGELFF.

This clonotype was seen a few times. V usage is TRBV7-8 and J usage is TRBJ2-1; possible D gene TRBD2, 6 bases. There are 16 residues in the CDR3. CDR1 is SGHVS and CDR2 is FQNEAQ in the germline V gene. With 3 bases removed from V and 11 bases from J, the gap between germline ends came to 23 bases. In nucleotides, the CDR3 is TGTGCCAGCAGCTTTGGCCCGCGGGGAGGTTTAAAACAGCAGTTCTTC. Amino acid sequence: CASSFGPRGGLKQQFF. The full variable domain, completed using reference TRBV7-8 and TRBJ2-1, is GAGVSQSPRYKVAKRGQDVALRCDPISGHVSLFWYQQALGQGPEFLTYFQNEAQLDKSGLPSDRFFAERPEGSVSTLKIQRTQQEDSAVYLCASSFGPRGGLKQQFFGPGTRLTVL.

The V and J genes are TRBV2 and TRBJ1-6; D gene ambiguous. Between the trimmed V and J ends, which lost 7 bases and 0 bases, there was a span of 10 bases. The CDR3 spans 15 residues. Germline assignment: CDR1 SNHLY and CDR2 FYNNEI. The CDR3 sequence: CASNIRSSYNSPLHF. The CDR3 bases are TGTGCCAGCAATATCAGGAGCTCCTATAATTCACCCCTCCACTTT.

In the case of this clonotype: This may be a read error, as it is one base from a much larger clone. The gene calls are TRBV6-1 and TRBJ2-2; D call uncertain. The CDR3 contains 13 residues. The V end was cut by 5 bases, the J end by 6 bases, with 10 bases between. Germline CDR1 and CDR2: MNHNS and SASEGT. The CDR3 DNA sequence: TGTGCCAGCAGTCCAACTGAAGCCGGGGAGCTGTTTTTT. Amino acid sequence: CASSPTEAGELFF.

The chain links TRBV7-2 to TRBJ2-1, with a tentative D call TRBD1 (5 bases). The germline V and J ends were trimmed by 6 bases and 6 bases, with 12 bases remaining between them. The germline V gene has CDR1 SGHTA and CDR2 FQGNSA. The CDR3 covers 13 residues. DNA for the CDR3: TGTGCCAGCAGACAGAGCAGGGTCAATGAGCAGTTCTTC. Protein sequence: CASRQSRVNEQFF.

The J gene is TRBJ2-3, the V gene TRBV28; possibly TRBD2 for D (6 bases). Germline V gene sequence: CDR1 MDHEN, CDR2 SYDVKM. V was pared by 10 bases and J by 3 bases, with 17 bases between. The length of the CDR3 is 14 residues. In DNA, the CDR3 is TGTGCCACTGATCCGGCGGGAAATACAGATACGCAGTATTTT. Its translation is CATDPAGNTDTQYF.

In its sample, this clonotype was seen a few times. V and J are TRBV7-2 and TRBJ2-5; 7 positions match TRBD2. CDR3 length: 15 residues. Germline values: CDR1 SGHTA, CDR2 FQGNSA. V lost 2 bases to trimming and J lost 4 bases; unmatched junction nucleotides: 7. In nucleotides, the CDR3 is TGTGCCAGCAGCTTATCAGGGAGGGATATAGAGACCCAGTACTTC. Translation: CASSLSGRDIETQYF. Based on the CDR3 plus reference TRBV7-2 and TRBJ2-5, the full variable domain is GAGVSQSPSNKVTEKGKDVELRCDPISGHTALYWYRQSLGQGLEFLIYFQGNSAPDKSGLPSDRFSAERTGGSVSTLTIQRTQQEDSAVYLCASSLSGRDIETQYFGPGTRLLVL.

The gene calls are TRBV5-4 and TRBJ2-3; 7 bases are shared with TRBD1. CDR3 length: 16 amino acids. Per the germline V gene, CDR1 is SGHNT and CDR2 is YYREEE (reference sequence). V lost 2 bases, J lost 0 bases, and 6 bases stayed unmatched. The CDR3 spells CASSFKQGYSTDTQYF. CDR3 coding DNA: TGTGCCAGCAGCTTCAAACAGGGGTACAGCACAGATACGCAGTATTTT.

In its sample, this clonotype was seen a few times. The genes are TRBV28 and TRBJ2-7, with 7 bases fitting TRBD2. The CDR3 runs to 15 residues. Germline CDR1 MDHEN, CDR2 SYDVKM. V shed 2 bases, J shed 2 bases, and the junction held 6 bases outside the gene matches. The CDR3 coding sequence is TGTGCCAGCAGTTTACTGAGGGACTACGCCTACGAGCAGTACTTC. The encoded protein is CASSLLRDYAYEQYF. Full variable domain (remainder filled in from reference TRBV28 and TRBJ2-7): DVKVTQSSRYLVKRTGEKVFLECVQDMDHENMFWYRQDPGLGLRLIYFSYDVKMKEKGDIPEGYSVSREKKERFSLILESASTNQTSMYLCASSLLRDYAYEQYFGPGTRLTVT.

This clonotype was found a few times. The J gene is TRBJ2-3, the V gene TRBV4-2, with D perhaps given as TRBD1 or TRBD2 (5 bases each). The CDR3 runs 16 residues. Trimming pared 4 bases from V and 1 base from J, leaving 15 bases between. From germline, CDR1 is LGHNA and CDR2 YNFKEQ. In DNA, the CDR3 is TGTGCCAGCAGCCGCCGAGGGCAGGGAGGCACAGATACGCAGTATTTT. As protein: CASSRRGQGGTDTQYF.

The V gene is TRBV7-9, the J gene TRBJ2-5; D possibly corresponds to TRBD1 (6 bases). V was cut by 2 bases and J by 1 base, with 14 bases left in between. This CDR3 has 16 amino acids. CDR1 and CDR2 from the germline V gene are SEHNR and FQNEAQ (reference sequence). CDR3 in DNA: TGTGCCAGCAGCTTATCCGGAGACAGGATCCAAGAGACCCAGTACTTC. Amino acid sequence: CASSLSGDRIQETQYF.

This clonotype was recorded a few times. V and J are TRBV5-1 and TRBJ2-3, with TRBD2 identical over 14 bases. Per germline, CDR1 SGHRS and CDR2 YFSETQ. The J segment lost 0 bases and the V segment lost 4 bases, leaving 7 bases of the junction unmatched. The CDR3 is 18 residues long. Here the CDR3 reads CASSKGLAGGPSTDTQYF. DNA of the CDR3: TGCGCCAGCAGCAAAGGACTAGCGGGGGGCCCAAGCACAGATACGCAGTATTTT.

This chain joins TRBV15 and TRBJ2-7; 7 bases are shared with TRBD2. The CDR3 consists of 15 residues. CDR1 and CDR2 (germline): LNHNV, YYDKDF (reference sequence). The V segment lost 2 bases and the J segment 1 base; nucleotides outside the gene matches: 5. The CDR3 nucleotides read TGTGCCACCAGCAGATCGCCGGGGGGATCCTACGAGCAGTACTTC. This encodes CATSRSPGGSYEQYF.

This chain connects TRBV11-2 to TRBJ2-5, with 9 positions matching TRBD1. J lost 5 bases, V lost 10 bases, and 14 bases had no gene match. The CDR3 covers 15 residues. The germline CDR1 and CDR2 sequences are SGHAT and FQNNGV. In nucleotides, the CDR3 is TGTGCCACCCGAACTCTACAGGGGGCTTGGGAGACCCAGTACTTC. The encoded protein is CATRTLQGAWETQYF. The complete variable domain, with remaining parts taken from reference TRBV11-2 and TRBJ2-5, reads EAGVAQSPRYKIIEKRQSVAFWCNPISGHATLYWYQQILGQGPKLLIQFQNNGVVDDSQLPKDRFSAERLKGVDSTLKIQPAKLEDSAVYLCATRTLQGAWETQYFGPGTRLLVL.